This T cell receptor beta chain was obtained from a study of immune evolution from preneoplasia to lung adenocarcinoma. After removal of 5 bases from V and 7 bases from J, the junction contained 7 bases not matched to a gene. CDR3 length equals 13 residues. CDR1 is MRHNA and CDR2 is SNTAGT in the germline V gene. Profiled with immunoSEQ multiplex PCR; TCRdb holds only in-frame clones, not every one. The sample lists over 6,000 clones; about three quarters were seen once. The sequence came from a person between 55 and 80 years old with lung adenocarcinoma. The V and J genes are TRBV6-4 and TRBJ1-2; TRBD1 aligns across 7 bases. Specimen: FFPE minimally invasive lung adenocarcinoma tissue. The chain's CDR3 is CASSKGQIVGYTF. The CDR3 DNA follows: TGTGCCAGCAGTAAGGGACAGATTGTTGGCTACACCTTC.